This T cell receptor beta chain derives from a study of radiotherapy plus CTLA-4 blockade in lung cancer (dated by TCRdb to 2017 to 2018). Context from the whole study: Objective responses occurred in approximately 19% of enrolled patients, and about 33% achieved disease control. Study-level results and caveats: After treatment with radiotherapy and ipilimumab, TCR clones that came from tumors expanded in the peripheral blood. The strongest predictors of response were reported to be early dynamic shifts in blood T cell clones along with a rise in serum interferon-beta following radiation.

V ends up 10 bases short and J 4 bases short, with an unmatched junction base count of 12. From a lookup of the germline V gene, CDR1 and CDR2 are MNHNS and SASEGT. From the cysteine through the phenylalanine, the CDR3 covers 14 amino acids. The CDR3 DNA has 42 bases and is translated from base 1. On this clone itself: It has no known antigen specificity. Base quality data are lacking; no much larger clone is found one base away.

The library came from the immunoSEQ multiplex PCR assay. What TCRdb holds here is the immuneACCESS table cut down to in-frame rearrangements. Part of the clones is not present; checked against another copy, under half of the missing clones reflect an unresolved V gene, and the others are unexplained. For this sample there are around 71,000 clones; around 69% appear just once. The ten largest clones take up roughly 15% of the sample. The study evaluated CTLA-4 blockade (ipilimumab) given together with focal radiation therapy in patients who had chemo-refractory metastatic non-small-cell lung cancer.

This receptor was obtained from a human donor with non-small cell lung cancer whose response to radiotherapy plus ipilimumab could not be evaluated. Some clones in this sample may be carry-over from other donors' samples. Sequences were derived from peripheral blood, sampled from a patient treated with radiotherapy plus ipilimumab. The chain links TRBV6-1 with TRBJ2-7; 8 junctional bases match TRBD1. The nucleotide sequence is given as TGTGCCACCCGCCCGGACAGGGCGGGGTACGAGCAGTACTTC. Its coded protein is CATRPDRAGYEQYF.